This T cell receptor (beta chain) was retrieved from a study of human T cells and chemical hapten exposure. Study-level information: Upper-back patch tests with 0.01% DPC were read at 6 days.

Germline CDR1 is SGDLS and CDR2 is YYNGEE. The V end lost 3 bases, the J end lost 9 bases, and 13 bases lay between the germline ends. This CDR3 region has 13 residues. Of note for this clonotype: Its antigen is unknown.

TCRdb independently ran MiXCR on the RACE reads; one entry per CDR3 protein. This sample has roughly 62,000 distinct CDR3 sequences; 9.5% to 15% occur once, and the top ten carry 2% to 2.5%. As to time point: patch test 3, about 24 weeks after DPC sensitization. Treatment denoted: therapeutic diphenylcyclopropenone sensitization with weekly scalp DPC. Suited to DPC and affected by alopecia, the donors ranged from 18 to 70 years old. Points from the study as a whole: Compared with pre-sensitization or healthy control sets, expanded TCRs clustered more.

This receptor was obtained from a man aged 25-40 years with alopecia areata. Some clones in this sample may be carry-over from other donors' samples. This specimen was whole blood, taken in connection with sensitization to the hapten diphenylcyclopropenone (DPC). V gene TRBV9 combines with J gene TRBJ1-5; D unresolved. Here the CDR3 DNA reads TGTGCCAGCAGCGATGGCGTCTTGGGGCCCCAGCATTTT. It is translated as CASSDGVLGPQHF.